This TCR beta chain was recorded in a study of control samples from healthy donors and cancer patients. The germline CDR1 and CDR2 sequences are SGHDN and FVKESK. The CDR3 has 16 amino acids. V dropped 0 bases and J dropped 0 bases, with 11 bases sitting between them. Assay: immunoSEQ multiplex PCR; the TCRdb copy retains only in-frame clones and omits some. Among approximately 110,000 clones listed, 83% were seen once. Input material: blood. The chain combines TRBV14 with TRBJ1-2; no definite D call. The receptor's source is a woman in her forties or fifties in good health. The chain's CDR3 is CASSQDMTVANYGYTF. CDR3 coding DNA: TGTGCCAGCAGCCAAGATATGACGGTAGCTAACTATGGCTACACCTTC.